The 32 T cell receptor beta chains below come from one sample, sequenced in a study of blood T cells in healthy people across ages (dated by TCRdb to about 2015). Libraries were constructed by 5' RACE. These reads were obtained on an Illumina HiSeq 2500. A second PCR of roughly 6 to 12 cycles was run with a J-beta primer mix and a sample-barcoded 5' primer. TCRdb reworked the public reads: Q25 trimming with fastp, MiXCR clone assembly, productive beta chains retained. Rows merge per CDR3 protein into single entries with the most common DNA and genes. The sample yields 850,000 or so distinct CDR3 sequences; 25% to 30% were counted once. The ten largest account for roughly a sixth of the sample. Specimen: blood. These receptors were taken from a woman aged 80 or over in good health.

This clonotype turned up a few times. A read error may be the cause here, since a much bigger clone is one base away. V gene TRBV27 combines with J gene TRBJ2-7, with D possibly TRBD2 on 5 matching bases. The CDR3 runs to 15 residues. CDR1 is MNHEY, CDR2 SMNVEV, per germline (reference sequence). The germline V and J ends were trimmed by 7 bases and 0 bases, with 16 bases remaining between them. DNA for the CDR3: TGTGCCAGCACTTTGGGCGGGTTGAGCTCCTACGAGCAGTACTTC. Residues: CASTLGGLSSYEQYF.

This clonotype was seen a handful of times. The chain joins TRBV30 to TRBJ1-2; D not certain. V gave up 4 bases and J gave up 4 bases, with 13 bases separating them. Germline-derived CDR1 and CDR2 are GTSNPN and SVGIG (reference sequence). This CDR3 is 13 amino acids long. CDR3 region: CAWKSAGGYGYTF. The CDR3 DNA follows: TGTGCCTGGAAATCAGCTGGTGGCTATGGCTACACCTTC. Variable domain in full (rest from reference TRBV30 and TRBJ1-2): SQTIHQWPATLVQPVGSPLSLECTVEGTSNPNLYWYRQAAGRGLQLLFYSVGIGQISSEVPQNLSASRPQDRQFILSSKKLLLSDSGFYLCAWKSAGGYGYTFGSGTRLTVV.

This clonotype was seen repeatedly, ten times or more. The chain joins TRBV20-1 to TRBJ2-5; no clear D. This CDR3 comprises 13 residues. Trimming pared 1 base from V and 5 bases from J, leaving 11 bases between. Germline CDR1 is DFQATT and CDR2 is SNEGSKA (reference sequence). The chain's CDR3 is CSARATIQETQYF. The CDR3 DNA sequence: TGCAGTGCTAGAGCCACCATCCAGGAGACCCAGTACTTC.

The chain joins TRBV7-2 to TRBJ1-2; tentative D call: TRBD1 (6 bases). V lost 6 bases to trimming and J lost 0 bases, with 17 bases between them. The CDR3 runs 16 residues. Germline V CDR1 and CDR2: SGHTA, FQGNSA. The CDR3: CASSSGGGGSNYGYTF. CDR3 DNA sequence: TGTGCCAGCAGTTCGGGGGGGGGCGGTTCTAACTATGGCTACACCTTC.

This clonotype appeared once. A clone one base away is much larger, so this may be a read error. CDR3 coding DNA: TGTGCCAGCAGCTACGGGCGGGGGGACCTCAATGAGCAGTTCTTC. Its protein is CASSYGRGDLNEQFF. This chain joins TRBV28 and TRBJ2-1; 8 positions agree with TRBD2. J lost 6 bases, V lost 6 bases, and 10 bases had no gene match. CDR3 size: 15 residues. CDR1 and CDR2 from the germline V gene are MDHEN and SYDVKM.

The table lists this clonotype with many counts. The chain recombines TRBV24-1 with TRBJ2-6; the D call may be TRBD1 or TRBD2 (5 bases each). The germline V and J ends were trimmed by 7 bases and 1 base, with 10 bases remaining between them. CDR1 KGHDR and CDR2 SFDVKD come from the germline V gene. The CDR3 extends over 15 amino acids. The CDR3 DNA reads as TGTGCCACCAGCTTTGGGGGATCTGGGGCCAACGTCCTGACTTTC. This codes for CATSFGGSGANVLTF.

The CDR3 DNA follows: TGTGCCAGCAGCTTAGACAGGGCTGAGCAGTTCTTC. It specifies CASSLDRAEQFF. The chain combines TRBV7-2 with TRBJ2-1; a possible D gene is TRBD1 (6 bases). V dropped 1 base and J dropped 9 bases, with 7 bases sitting between them. The length of the CDR3 is 12 residues. Germline values: CDR1 SGHTA, CDR2 FQGNSA. The variable domain in full, with the rest retrieved from reference TRBV7-2 and TRBJ2-1, is GAGVSQSPSNKVTEKGKDVELRCDPISGHTALYWYRQSLGQGLEFLIYFQGNSAPDKSGLPSDRFSAERTGGSVSTLTIQRTQQEDSAVYLCASSLDRAEQFFGPGTRLTVL.

V gene TRBV5-6 combines with J gene TRBJ1-2; 7 bases match TRBD1. The germline V gene has CDR1 SGHDT and CDR2 YYEEEE. The ends lost 0 bases at V and 8 bases at J; junction bases unmatched: 7. The CDR3 has 14 amino acids. In DNA, the CDR3 is TGTGCCAGCAGCTTGGCCGGGCAGGGGGTCGGCTACACCTTC. Amino acid sequence: CASSLAGQGVGYTF.

This clonotype was seen at least ten times. The CDR3 DNA reads TGTGCCAGCAGCACCTACCGCACCGGACAGGACAAAGAGACCCAGTACTTC. This codes for CASSTYRTGQDKETQYF. The chain employs TRBV6-2 or TRBV6-3 and TRBJ2-5, with TRBD1 matching 7 bases. Germline loops: CDR1 MNHEY, CDR2 SVGEGT. This CDR3 spans 17 amino acids. J lost 3 bases, V lost 6 bases, and 16 bases had no gene match.

This clonotype occurred many times. The V call is TRBV7-2, the J call TRBJ1-6; the D gene is possibly TRBD1 (6 bases). The CDR3 loop spans 15 amino acids. Trimming took 1 base from V and 10 from J, leaving 14 bases between them. The germline V gene has CDR1 SGHTA and CDR2 FQGNSA. CDR3 region: CASSLVYRATSPLHF. The DNA of the CDR3 is TGTGCCAGCAGCTTAGTGTACAGGGCCACCTCACCCCTCCACTTT.

This clonotype has a count of ten or more. The chain joins TRBV11-2 to TRBJ1-6; D is perhaps TRBD1 (5 bases). Germline assignment: CDR1 SGHAT and CDR2 FQNNGV. The germline V and J ends were trimmed by 3 bases and 10 bases, with 13 bases remaining between them. This CDR3 spans 14 amino acids. The CDR3 region is CASSFVREGSPLHF. In DNA form, the CDR3 reads TGTGCCAGCAGCTTCGTCAGGGAAGGATCACCCCTCCACTTT.

This clonotype was detected many times. The chain uses TRBV10-1 and TRBJ2-1, with 15 positions matching TRBD2. Germline V gives CDR1 WNHNN, CDR2 SYGVQD (reference sequence). J was trimmed by 10 bases and V by 5 bases; bases with no gene match: 6. This CDR3 has 15 residues. The CDR3 DNA follows: TGCGCCAGCAGTAGGACTAGCGGGGGGGCTGTGGAGCAGTTCTTC. Translated: CASSRTSGGAVEQFF.

As to this clonotype: With a much larger clone just one base away, this may be a read error. The chain recombines TRBV3-1 with TRBJ2-5; D is perhaps TRBD2 (5 bases). V was shortened by 0 bases and J by 11 bases, with 28 bases between the two germline ends. CDR3 length: 18 residues. CDR1 is LGHDT, CDR2 YNNKEL, per germline (reference sequence). This chain's CDR3 is CASSQDLHQRRESNEQYF. The CDR3 DNA reads TGTGCCAGCAGCCAAGATCTCCACCAGAGAAGGGAGAGCAATGAGCAGTACTTC.

The gene calls are TRBV5-4 and TRBJ1-1; D not resolved. Trimming removed 0 bases from V and 1 base from J, with 7 bases in between. CDR1 SGHNT and CDR2 YYREEE come from the germline V gene (reference sequence). The length of the CDR3 is 14 residues. The CDR3 region has the DNA TGTGCCAGCAGCTTGGATTTCGCGAACACTGAAGCTTTCTTT. Residues: CASSLDFANTEAFF.

This clonotype occurred once. Here the CDR3 omits its conserved ending phenylalanine or tryptophan, so a read error is the likely source. The CDR3 region is CSVEMGASTETQYC. The CDR3 coding sequence is TGCAGCGTTGAAATGGGGGCAAGCACAGAGACGCAGTATTGT. This chain uses TRBV29-1 with TRBJ2-3; D may be TRBD1 (6 bases). The CDR3 is 14 amino acids. Germline V gene lookup returns CDR1 SQVTM and CDR2 ANQGSEA.

This clonotype was recorded a few times. The chain joins TRBV20-1 to TRBJ1-1; D perhaps matches TRBD1 (5 bases). V dropped 5 bases and J dropped 1 base, with 17 bases sitting between them. This CDR3 spans 15 amino acids. The germline V gene has CDR1 DFQATT and CDR2 SNEGSKA (reference sequence). This CDR3 is CSAHRLGAGNTEAFF. CDR3 sequence (DNA): TGCAGTGCTCACCGTCTTGGGGCGGGGAACACTGAAGCTTTCTTT.

The J gene is TRBJ1-5, the V gene TRBV29-1; tentatively, D is TRBD1 (5 bases). Trimming removed 1 base at V and 7 bases at J, with 14 bases between. The CDR3 is made up of 14 amino acids. The germline gives CDR1 SQVTM, CDR2 ANQGSEA. The CDR3 sequence is CSVEGAGMAQPQHF. The CDR3 DNA follows: TGCAGCGTTGAAGGCGCAGGGATGGCGCAGCCCCAGCATTTT.

This clonotype came up a few times. The chain joins TRBV20-1 to TRBJ2-4, with TRBD2 matching 9 bases. Judging by the DNA end, TRBJ2-5 fits better; the J call may be wrong. The germline V gene has CDR1 DFQATT and CDR2 SNEGSKA (reference sequence). There are 15 residues in the CDR3. CDR3 in DNA: TGCAGTGCTACCTCCCCGACTAGCGGACAAGAGACCCAGTACTTC. Its translation: CSATSPTSGQETQYF.

This clonotype was counted ten times or more. The chain uses TRBV20-1 and TRBJ2-3, with D hard to call. Trimming removed 6 bases at V and 2 bases at J, with 18 bases between. This CDR3 is 15 amino acids long. Looked up from germline, CDR1 is DFQATT and CDR2 is SNEGSKA (reference sequence). For the CDR3, the DNA is TGCAGTGCCCAAGATCGGACCAAAGCCACAGATACGCAGTATTTT. Residues: CSAQDRTKATDTQYF.

This chain links TRBV12-3 or TRBV12-4 with TRBJ2-5; 9 bases are a match to TRBD1. The V and J ends lost 8 bases and 8 bases, in that order; junction bases with no gene match: 12. This CDR3 is 14 amino acids long. The CDR3 nucleotides read TGTGCCAGCGGCCTAGGGGACAGGGTCCAAACCCAGTACTTC. Translated, it gives CASGLGDRVQTQYF.

This clonotype was detected ten times or more. The chain combines TRBV7-9 with TRBJ2-1, with a tentative D call TRBD1 (5 bases). Germline V gene sequence: CDR1 SEHNR, CDR2 FQNEAQ (reference sequence). CDR3 length: 15 residues. V was shortened by 1 base and J by 7 bases, with 14 bases between the two germline ends. The CDR3 here is CASSLGGPKENEQFF. The CDR3 DNA reads as TGTGCCAGCAGCTTAGGGGGCCCCAAAGAGAATGAGCAGTTCTTC. Supplemented by reference TRBV7-9 and TRBJ2-1, the full variable domain reads DTGVSQNPRHKITKRGQNVTFRCDPISEHNRLYWYRQTLGQGPEFLTYFQNEAQLEKSRLLSDRFSAERPKGSFSTLEIQRTEQGDSAMYLCASSLGGPKENEQFFGPGTRLTVL.

A note on this clonotype: Possible read error: a much larger clone is one base away. The chain has TRBV15 and TRBJ1-5; tentatively, D is TRBD1 (6 bases). The V end lost 5 bases, the J end lost 3 bases, and 11 bases lay between the germline ends. This CDR3 comprises 14 residues. Germline V gene data show CDR1 as LNHNV and CDR2 as YYDKDF (reference sequence). Written as DNA, the CDR3 is TGTGCCACCAGCGGGGCAGGGGCCAATCAGCCCCAGCATTTT. Translated: CATSGAGANQPQHF.

This clonotype was seen a few times. The chain couples TRBV6-6 to TRBJ1-2, with D hard to call. Germline values: CDR1 MNHNY, CDR2 SVGAGI (reference sequence). V lost 6 bases and J lost 8, with 22 bases in between. The CDR3 has 15 residues. The CDR3 DNA follows: TGTGCCAGCAGCCTAACGAGAGGGCCCCCCGAGGGCTACACCTTC. Protein product: CASSLTRGPPEGYTF.

This clonotype was recorded many times. V gene TRBV7-2 combines with J gene TRBJ2-7; D ambiguous. V lost 5 bases and J lost 6, with 14 bases in between. Germline V CDR1 and CDR2: SGHTA, FQGNSA. The CDR3 is made up of 13 amino acids. CDR3 DNA sequence: TGTGCCAGCAGCCTGGACCCTTTCATCGAGCAGTACTTC. Translating gives CASSLDPFIEQYF.

This rearrangement joins TRBV7-4 to TRBJ2-2, with 8 bases aligning to TRBD2. The CDR3 runs 16 residues. Germline-derived CDR1 and CDR2 are SGHVT and SQSDAQ. Trimming took 4 bases from V and 3 from J; bases not matched to a gene: 7. CDR3 in DNA: TGTGCCAGCAGCTCAAGACTAGCGAGGTACACCGGGGAGCTGTTTTTT. Residues: CASSSRLARYTGELFF.

This clonotype was seen ten or more times. This chain connects TRBV11-2 to TRBJ2-5; D is perhaps TRBD2 (5 bases). With 5 bases removed from V and 4 bases from J, the gap between germline ends came to 17 bases. The CDR3 has 15 amino acids. From germline, CDR1 is SGHAT and CDR2 FQNNGV. The CDR3 reads CASSTSRRALETQYF. In DNA form, the CDR3 reads TGTGCCAGCAGCACTTCGAGGCGGGCATTAGAGACCCAGTACTTC. The full variable domain, in which reference TRBV11-2 and TRBJ2-5 provide the parts outside the CDR3, is EAGVAQSPRYKIIEKRQSVAFWCNPISGHATLYWYQQILGQGPKLLIQFQNNGVVDDSQLPKDRFSAERLKGVDSTLKIQPAKLEDSAVYLCASSTSRRALETQYFGPGTRLLVL.

The chain links TRBV12-3 or TRBV12-4 to TRBJ1-6; D not certain. The CDR3 consists of 13 residues. Trimming stripped 6 bases from V and 9 bases from J, with 12 bases between. The CDR3 sequence: CASSTAGRSPLHF. Written as DNA, the CDR3 is TGTGCCAGCAGCACCGCGGGCCGTTCACCCCTCCACTTT.

This clonotype showed up just a few times. A much larger clone is a single base away; this may be a read error. The V and J genes are TRBV9 and TRBJ2-3; 8 bases align to TRBD2. CDR3 size: 16 residues. Germline CDR1 is SGDLS and CDR2 is YYNGEE. The CDR3 reads CACSVGNSGNTDTQYF. The CDR3 nucleotides are TGTGCCTGCAGCGTAGGTAATAGCGGGAATACAGATACGCAGTATTTT.

This clonotype came up a few times. In DNA, the CDR3 is TGTGCCATCAGTGACAAGGGGGGGGTTAAGTCACCCCTCCACTTT. Translation: CAISDKGGVKSPLHF. The gene calls are TRBV10-3 and TRBJ1-6; perhaps TRBD1 as D (6 bases). Between the trimmed V and J ends, which lost 3 bases and 10 bases, there was a span of 16 bases. Germline V gene lookup returns CDR1 ENHRY and CDR2 SYGVKD. This CDR3 has 15 amino acids.

This chain connects TRBV2 to TRBJ1-4; tentatively, D is TRBD1 (6 bases). Trimming took 10 bases from V and 7 from J, leaving 22 bases between them. Germline V gives CDR1 SNHLY, CDR2 FYNNEI. The CDR3 sequence is 15 residues long. This CDR3 is CATLRPGRGAEKLFF. The CDR3 nucleotides are TGTGCCACCCTGCGACCGGGACGGGGGGCTGAAAAACTGTTTTTT. The whole variable domain, filled in from reference TRBV2 and TRBJ1-4, reads EPEVTQTPSHQVTQMGQEVILRCVPISNHLYFYWYRQILGQKVEFLVSFYNNEISEKSEIFDDQFSVERPDGSNFTLKIRSTKLEDSAMYFCATLRPGRGAEKLFFGSGTQLSVL.

This clonotype was seen repeatedly, ten times or more. DNA for the CDR3: TGTGCCAGCAGCCTAGGACAGGGCCTCCGTCAGTTCTTC. Translating gives CASSLGQGLRQFF. The rearrangement uses TRBV6-2 or TRBV6-3 and TRBJ2-1; TRBD1 matches 8 bases. Germline assignment: CDR1 MNHEY and CDR2 SVGEGT. Germline trimming cut 6 bases from V and 13 bases from J; bases unmatched to any gene: 11. This CDR3 region has 13 residues.

This clonotype was detected only a few times. It may be a read error: a sequence one base away is much more abundant. The V gene is TRBV6-2 or TRBV6-3, the J gene TRBJ2-1; D is possibly TRBD1 (6 bases). CDR3 length: 15 amino acids. From germline, CDR1 is MNHEY and CDR2 SVGEGT. CDR3 in DNA: TGTGCCAGCAGGCCCAACAGGGCGTCCTGCAATGAGCAGTTCTTC. It translates to CASRPNRASCNEQFF.